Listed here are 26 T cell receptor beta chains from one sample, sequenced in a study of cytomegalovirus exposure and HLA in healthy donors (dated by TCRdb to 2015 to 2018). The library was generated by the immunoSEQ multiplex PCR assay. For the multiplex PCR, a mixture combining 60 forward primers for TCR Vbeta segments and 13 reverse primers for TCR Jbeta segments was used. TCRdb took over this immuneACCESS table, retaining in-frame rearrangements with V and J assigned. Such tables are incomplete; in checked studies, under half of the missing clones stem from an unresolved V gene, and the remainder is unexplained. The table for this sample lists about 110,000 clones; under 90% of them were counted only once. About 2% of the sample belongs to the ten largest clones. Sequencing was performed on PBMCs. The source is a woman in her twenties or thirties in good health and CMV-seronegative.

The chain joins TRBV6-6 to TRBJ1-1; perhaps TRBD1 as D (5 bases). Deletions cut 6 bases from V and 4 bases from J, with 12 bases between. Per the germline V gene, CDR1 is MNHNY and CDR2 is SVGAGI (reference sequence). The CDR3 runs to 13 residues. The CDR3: CASRMTEVTEAFF. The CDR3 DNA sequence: TGTGCCAGCAGAATGACAGAGGTCACTGAAGCTTTCTTT.

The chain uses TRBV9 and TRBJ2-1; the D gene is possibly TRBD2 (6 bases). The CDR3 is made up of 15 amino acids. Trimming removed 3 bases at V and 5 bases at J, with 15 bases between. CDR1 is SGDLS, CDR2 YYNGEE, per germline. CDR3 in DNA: TGTGCCAGCAGCGAAATTAGCGGAAACCACAATGAGCAGTTCTTC. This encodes CASSEISGNHNEQFF.

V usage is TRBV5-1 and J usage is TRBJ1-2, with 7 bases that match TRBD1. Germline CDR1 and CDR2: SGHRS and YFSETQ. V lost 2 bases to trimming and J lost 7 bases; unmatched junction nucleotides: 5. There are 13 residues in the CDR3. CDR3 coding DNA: TGCGCCAGCAGCTTTGACAGGGCAGGTGGCTACACCTTC. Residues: CASSFDRAGGYTF.

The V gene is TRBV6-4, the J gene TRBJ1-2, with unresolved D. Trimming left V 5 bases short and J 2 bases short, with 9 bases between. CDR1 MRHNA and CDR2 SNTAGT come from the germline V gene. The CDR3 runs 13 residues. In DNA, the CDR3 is TGTGCCAGCAGTCGGGAGGTGAACTATGGCTACACCTTC. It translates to CASSREVNYGYTF.

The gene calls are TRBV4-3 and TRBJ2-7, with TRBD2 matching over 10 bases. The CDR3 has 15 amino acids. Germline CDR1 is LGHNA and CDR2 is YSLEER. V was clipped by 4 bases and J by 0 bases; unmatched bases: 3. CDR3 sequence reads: CASSRGLASSYEQYF. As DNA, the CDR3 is TGCGCCAGCAGCCGGGGACTAGCGAGCTCCTACGAGCAGTACTTC.

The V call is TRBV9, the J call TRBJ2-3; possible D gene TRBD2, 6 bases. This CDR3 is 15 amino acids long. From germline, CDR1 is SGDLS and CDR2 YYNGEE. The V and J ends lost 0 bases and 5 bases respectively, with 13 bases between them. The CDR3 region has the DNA TGTGCCAGCAGCGTAGTGGGGGGAGCGGTAGATACGCAGTATTTT. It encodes CASSVVGGAVDTQYF.

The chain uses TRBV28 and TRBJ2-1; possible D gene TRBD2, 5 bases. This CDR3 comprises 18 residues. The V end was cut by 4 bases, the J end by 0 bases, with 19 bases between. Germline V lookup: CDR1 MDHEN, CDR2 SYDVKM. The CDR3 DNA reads TGTGCCAGCAGTTCCCCGGCAGAACCTACTAGCTCCTACAATGAGCAGTTCTTC. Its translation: CASSSPAEPTSSYNEQFF.

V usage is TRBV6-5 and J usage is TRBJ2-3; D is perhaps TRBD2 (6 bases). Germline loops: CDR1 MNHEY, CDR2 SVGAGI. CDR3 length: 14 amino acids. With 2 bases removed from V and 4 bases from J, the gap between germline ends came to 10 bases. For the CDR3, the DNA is TGTGCCAGCAGTTACACCAGACTAGCAGATACGCAGTATTTT. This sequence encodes CASSYTRLADTQYF.

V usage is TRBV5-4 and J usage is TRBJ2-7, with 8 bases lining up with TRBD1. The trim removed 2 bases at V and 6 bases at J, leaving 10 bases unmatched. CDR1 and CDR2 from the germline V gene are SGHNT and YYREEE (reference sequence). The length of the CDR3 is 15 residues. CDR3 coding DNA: TGTGCCAGCAGCTTACTTGCGACAGGGGCTACCGAGCAGTACTTC. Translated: CASSLLATGATEQYF.

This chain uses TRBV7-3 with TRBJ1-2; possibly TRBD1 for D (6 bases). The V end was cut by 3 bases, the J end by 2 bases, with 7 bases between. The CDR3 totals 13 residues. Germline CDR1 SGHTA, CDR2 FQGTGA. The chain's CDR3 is CASSFQGNYGYTF. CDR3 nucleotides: TGTGCCAGCAGCTTTCAGGGGAACTATGGCTACACCTTC.

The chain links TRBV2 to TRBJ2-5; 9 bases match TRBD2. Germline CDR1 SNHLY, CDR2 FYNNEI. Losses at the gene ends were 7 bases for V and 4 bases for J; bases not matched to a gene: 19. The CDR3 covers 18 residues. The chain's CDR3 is CASKGGRVAGAAAETQYF. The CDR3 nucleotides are TGTGCCAGCAAGGGGGGTAGGGTAGCGGGAGCTGCTGCAGAGACCCAGTACTTC.

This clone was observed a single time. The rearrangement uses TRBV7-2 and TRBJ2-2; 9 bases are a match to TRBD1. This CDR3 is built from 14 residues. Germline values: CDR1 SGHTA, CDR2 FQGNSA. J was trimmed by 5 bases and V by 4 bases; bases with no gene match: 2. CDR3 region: CASSYRGRTGELFF. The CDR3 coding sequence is TGTGCCAGCAGCTACAGGGGGCGAACCGGGGAGCTGTTTTTT.

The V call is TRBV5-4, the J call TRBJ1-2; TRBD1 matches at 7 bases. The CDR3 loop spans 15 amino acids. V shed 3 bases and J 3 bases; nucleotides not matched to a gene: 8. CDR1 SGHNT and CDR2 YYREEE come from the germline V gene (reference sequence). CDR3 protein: CASSWGDRVDYGYTF. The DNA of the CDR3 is TGTGCCAGCAGCTGGGGTGACAGGGTGGACTATGGCTACACCTTC.

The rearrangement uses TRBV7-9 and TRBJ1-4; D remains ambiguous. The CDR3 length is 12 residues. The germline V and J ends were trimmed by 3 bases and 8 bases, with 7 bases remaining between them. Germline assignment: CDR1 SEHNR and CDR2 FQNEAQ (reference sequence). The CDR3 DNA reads TGTGCCAGCAGCTTCTTGGGCGAAAAACTGTTTTTT. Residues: CASSFLGEKLFF.

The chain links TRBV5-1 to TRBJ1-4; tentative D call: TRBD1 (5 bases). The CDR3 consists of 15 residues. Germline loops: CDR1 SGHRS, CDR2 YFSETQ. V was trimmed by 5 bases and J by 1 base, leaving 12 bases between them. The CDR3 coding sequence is TGCGCCAGCAGGGGACTACCGGGAACTAATGAAAAACTGTTTTTT. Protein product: CASRGLPGTNEKLFF.

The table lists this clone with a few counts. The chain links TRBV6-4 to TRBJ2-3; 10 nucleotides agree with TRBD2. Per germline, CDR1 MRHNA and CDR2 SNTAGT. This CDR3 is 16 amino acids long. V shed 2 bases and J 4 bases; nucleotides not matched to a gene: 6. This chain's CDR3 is CASSDRASGSSDTQYF. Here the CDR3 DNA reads TGTGCCAGCAGTGACCGTGCTAGCGGGAGCTCAGATACGCAGTATTTT.

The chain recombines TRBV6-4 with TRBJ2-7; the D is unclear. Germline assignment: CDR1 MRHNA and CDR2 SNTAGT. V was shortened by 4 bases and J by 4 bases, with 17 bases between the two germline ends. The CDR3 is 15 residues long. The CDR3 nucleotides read TGTGCCAGCAGTGCCATCCATGGTATCGGGTACGAGCAGTACTTC. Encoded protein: CASSAIHGIGYEQYF.

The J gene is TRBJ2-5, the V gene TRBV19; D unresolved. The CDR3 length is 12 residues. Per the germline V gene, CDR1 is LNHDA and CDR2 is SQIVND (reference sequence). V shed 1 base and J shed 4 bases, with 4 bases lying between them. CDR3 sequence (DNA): TGTGCCAGTAGTATAGGAGGAGAGACCCAGTACTTC. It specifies CASSIGGETQYF.

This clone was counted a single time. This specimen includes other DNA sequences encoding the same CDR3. For the CDR3, the DNA is TGTGCCAGCAGCTTGAGGACAGGGGGCAGAAACTATGGCTACACCTTC. As protein: CASSLRTGGRNYGYTF. This sequence joins TRBV7-8 and TRBJ1-2, with 11 bases lining up with TRBD1. The CDR3 has 16 amino acids. J was trimmed by 2 bases and V by 3 bases; bases with no gene match: 5. Germline V gives CDR1 SGHVS, CDR2 FQNEAQ.

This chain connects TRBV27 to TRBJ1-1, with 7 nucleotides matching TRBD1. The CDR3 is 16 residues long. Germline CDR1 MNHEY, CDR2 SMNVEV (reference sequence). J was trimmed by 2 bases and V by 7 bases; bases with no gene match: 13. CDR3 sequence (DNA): TGTGCCAGCAAAATCAGGGGACAGCGAATTAACACTGAAGCTTTCTTT. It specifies CASKIRGQRINTEAFF.

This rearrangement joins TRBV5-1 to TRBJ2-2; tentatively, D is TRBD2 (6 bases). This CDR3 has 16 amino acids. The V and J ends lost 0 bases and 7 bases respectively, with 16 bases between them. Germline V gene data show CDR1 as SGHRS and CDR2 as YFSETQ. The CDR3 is CASSLEGGLGGGELFF. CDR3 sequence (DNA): TGCGCCAGCAGCTTGGAAGGAGGGCTTGGTGGCGGGGAGCTGTTTTTT.

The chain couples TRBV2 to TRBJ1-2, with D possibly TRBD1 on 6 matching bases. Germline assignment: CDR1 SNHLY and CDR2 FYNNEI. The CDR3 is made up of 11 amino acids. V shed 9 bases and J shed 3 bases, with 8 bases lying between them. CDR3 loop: CARQGYYGYTF. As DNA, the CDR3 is TGTGCCAGACAGGGCTACTATGGCTACACCTTC.

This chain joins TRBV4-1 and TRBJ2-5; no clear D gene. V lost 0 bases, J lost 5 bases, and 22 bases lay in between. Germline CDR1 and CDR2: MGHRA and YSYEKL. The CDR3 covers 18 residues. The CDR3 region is CASSQESGGNVILETQYF. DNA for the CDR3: TGCGCCAGCAGCCAAGAATCTGGCGGAAACGTGATCTTGGAGACCCAGTACTTC.

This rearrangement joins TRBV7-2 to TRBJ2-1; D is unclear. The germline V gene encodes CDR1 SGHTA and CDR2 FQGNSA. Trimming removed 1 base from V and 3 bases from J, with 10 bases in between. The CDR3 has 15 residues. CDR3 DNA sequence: TGTGCCAGCAGCTTAGAGTACGGTTTCTACAATGAGCAGTTCTTC. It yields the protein CASSLEYGFYNEQFF.

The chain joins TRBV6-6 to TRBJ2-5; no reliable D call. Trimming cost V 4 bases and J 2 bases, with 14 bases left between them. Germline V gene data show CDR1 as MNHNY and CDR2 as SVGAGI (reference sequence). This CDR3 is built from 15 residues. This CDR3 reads CASSFPGQAQETQYF. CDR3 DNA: TGTGCCAGCAGTTTCCCTGGCCAGGCACAAGAGACCCAGTACTTC.

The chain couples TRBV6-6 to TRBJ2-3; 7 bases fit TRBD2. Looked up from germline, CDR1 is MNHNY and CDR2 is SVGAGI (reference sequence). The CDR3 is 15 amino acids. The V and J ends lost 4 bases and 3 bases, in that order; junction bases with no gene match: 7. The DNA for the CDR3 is TGTGCCAGCAGTTCCACCGGACTAGAAACAGATACGCAGTATTTT. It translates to CASSSTGLETDTQYF.